This entry describes one T cell receptor (beta chain). One junction end disagrees with the germline gene, perhaps due to a read error. These data belong to a study of tumor and adjacent non-tumor tissue in lung cancer. For the study at large: Some 3.9 million productive TCRbeta reads were obtained per sample on average.

This sample's RNA came from whole unsorted tissue. Donors were chemotherapy-naive, newly diagnosed lung cancer surgical patients in China, August–late 2014. TCRbeta libraries were built with three rounds of nested PCR, modified from ARM-PCR. TCRdb redid the calling of the multiplex PCR reads with MiXCR, one entry per CDR3 protein. The sample holds about 93,000 distinct CDR3 sequences, about 72% seen once. CDR3 length: 14 residues. Germline V CDR1 and CDR2: MGHRA, YSYEKL. This sequence joins TRBV4-1 and TRBJ2-1; unclear D gene. The sequenced sample consisted of lung tumor tissue. This receptor was identified in a man in his sixties with non-small cell lung cancer. The DNA of the CDR3 is TGCGCCTGCAGCCATGCGAAGGCACACAATGAGCAGTTCTTC. As protein: CACSHAKAHNEQFF.